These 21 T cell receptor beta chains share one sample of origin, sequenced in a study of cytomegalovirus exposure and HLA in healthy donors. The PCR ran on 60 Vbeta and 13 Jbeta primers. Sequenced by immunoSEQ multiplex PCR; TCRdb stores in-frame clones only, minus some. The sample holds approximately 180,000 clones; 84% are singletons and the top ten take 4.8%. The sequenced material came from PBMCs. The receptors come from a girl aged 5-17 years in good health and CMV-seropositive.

The CDR3 region has the DNA TGTGCCAGCAGCTTAGTGGCCCTAGGGGCCTACACAGATACGCAGTATTTT. Residues: CASSLVALGAYTDTQYF. This chain links TRBV7-8 with TRBJ2-3; D possibly corresponds to TRBD1 (5 bases). This CDR3 has 17 amino acids. From germline, CDR1 is SGHVS and CDR2 FQNEAQ. The ends were cut back, 1 base at V and 2 bases at J, with 16 bases in the middle.

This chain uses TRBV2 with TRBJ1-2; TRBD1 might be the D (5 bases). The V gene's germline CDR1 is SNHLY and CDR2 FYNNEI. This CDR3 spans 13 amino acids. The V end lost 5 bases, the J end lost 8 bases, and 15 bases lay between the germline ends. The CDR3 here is CASSRAGGLGYTF. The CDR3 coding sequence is TGTGCCAGCAGTAGGGCCGGGGGTTTGGGCTACACCTTC.

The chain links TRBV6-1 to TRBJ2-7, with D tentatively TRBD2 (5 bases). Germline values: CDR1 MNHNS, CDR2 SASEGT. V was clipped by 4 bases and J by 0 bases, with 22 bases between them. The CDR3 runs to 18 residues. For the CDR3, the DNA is TGTGCCAGCAGTGTTTTTGGAGGCGTGGGGAGCGTCTCCTACGAGCAGTACTTC. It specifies CASSVFGGVGSVSYEQYF.

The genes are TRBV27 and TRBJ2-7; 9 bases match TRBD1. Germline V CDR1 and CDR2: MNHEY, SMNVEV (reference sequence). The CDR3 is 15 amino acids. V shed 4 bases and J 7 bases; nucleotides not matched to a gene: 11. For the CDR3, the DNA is TGTGCCAGCAGTTCTGTCGGACAGGGGCGTAGGGAGCAGTACTTC. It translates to CASSSVGQGRREQYF.

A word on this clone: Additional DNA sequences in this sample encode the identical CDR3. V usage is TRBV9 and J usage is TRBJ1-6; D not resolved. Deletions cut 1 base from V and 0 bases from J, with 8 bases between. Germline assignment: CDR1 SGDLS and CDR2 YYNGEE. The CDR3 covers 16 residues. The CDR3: CASSVTESSYNSPLHF. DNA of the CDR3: TGTGCCAGCAGCGTAACAGAAAGCTCCTATAATTCACCCCTCCACTTT. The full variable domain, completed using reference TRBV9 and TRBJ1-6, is DSGVTQTPKHLITATGQRVTLRCSPRSGDLSVYWYQQSLDQGLQFLIQYYNGEERAKGNILERFSAQQFPDLHSELNLSSLELGDSALYFCASSVTESSYNSPLHFGNGTRLTVT.

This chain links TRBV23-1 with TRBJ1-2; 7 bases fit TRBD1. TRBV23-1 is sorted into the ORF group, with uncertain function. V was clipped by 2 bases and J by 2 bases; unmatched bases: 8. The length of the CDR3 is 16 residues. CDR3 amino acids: CASSQREGAENYGYTF. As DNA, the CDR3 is TGCGCCAGCAGTCAACGAGAGGGGGCGGAGAACTATGGCTACACCTTC.

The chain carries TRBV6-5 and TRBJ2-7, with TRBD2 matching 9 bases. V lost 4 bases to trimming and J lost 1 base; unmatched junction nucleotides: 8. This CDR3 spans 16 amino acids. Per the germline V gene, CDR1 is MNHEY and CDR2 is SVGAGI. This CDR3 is CASSSLGAGGSYEQYF. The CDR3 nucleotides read TGTGCCAGCAGTTCCTTAGGAGCGGGGGGATCCTACGAGCAGTACTTC.

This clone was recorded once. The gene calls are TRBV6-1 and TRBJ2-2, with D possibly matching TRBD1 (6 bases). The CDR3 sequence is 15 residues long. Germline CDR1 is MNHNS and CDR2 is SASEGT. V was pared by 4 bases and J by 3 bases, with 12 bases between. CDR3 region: CASSVRTDYTGELFF. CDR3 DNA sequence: TGTGCCAGCAGTGTAAGGACAGACTACACCGGGGAGCTGTTTTTT.

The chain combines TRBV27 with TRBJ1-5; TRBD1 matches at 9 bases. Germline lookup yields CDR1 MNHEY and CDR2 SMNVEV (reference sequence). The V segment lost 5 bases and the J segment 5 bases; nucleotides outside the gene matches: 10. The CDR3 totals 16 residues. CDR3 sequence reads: CASSPILRTGDQPQHF. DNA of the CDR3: TGTGCCAGCAGTCCCATTCTTAGGACAGGGGATCAGCCCCAGCATTTT.

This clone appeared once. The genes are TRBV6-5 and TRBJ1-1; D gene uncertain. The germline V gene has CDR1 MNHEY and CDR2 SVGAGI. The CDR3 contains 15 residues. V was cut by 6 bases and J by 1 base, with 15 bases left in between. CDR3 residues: CASSPSFGRNTEAFF. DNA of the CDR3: TGTGCCAGCAGCCCTTCTTTCGGGAGGAACACTGAAGCTTTCTTT.

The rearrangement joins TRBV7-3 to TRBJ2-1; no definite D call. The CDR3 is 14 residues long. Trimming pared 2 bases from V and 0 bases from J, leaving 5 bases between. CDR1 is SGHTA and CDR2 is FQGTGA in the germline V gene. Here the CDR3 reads CASSLSSSYNEQFF. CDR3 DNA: TGTGCCAGCAGCTTATCGAGCTCCTACAATGAGCAGTTCTTC.

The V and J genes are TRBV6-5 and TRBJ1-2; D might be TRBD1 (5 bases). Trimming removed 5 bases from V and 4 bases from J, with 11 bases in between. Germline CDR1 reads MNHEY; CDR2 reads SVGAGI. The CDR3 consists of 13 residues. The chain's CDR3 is CASSRGGSYGYTF. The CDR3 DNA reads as TGTGCCAGCAGTCGCGGGGGGTCCTATGGCTACACCTTC.

The CDR3 coding sequence is TGTGCCAGCAGCTTAGCGGGCTATCCCGGGACAGGGACCTATGGCTACACCTTC. As protein: CASSLAGYPGTGTYGYTF. This rearrangement joins TRBV7-9 to TRBJ1-2; 9 positions match TRBD1. From germline, CDR1 is SEHNR and CDR2 FQNEAQ (reference sequence). The junction had 12 bases not matched to a gene; V was cut back by 0 bases and J by 4 bases. The CDR3 has 18 residues.

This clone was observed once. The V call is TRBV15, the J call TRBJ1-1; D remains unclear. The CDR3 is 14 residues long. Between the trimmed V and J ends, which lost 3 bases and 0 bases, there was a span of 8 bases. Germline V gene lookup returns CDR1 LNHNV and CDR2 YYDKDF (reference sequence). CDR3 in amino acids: CATSRRMMNTEAFF. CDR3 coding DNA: TGTGCCACCAGCAGGAGGATGATGAACACTGAAGCTTTCTTT.

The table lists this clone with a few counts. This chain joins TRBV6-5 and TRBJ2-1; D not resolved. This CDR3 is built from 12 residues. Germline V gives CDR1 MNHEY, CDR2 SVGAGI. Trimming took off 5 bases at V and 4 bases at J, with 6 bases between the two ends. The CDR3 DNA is TGTGCCAGCAGTCCCGGTTACAATGAGCAGTTCTTC. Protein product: CASSPGYNEQFF.

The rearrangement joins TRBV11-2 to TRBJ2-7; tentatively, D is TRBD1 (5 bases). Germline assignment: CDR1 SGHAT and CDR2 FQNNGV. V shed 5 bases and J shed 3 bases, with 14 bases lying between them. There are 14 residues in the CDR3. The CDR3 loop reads CASSPPLGDYEQYF. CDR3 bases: TGTGCCAGCAGCCCCCCCTTAGGGGACTACGAGCAGTACTTC.

In DNA form, the CDR3 reads TGCGCCAGCAGCCGACAGGGGGCCACGGGCACCGGGGAGCTGTTTTTT. Its translation: CASSRQGATGTGELFF. The chain employs TRBV5-1 and TRBJ2-2, with TRBD1 matching 10 bases. This CDR3 comprises 16 residues. The germline CDR1 and CDR2 sequences are SGHRS and YFSETQ. V was clipped by 4 bases and J by 4 bases; unmatched bases: 7.

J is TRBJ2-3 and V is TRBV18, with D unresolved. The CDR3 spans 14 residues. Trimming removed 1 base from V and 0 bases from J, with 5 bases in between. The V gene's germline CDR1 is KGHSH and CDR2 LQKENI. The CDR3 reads CASSPQTSTDTQYF. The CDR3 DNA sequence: TGTGCCAGCTCACCACAGACTAGCACAGATACGCAGTATTTT. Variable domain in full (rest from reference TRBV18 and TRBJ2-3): NAGVMQNPRHLVRRRGQEARLRCSPMKGHSHVYWYRQLPEEGLKFMVYLQKENIIDESGMPKERFSAEFPKEGPSILRIQQVVRGDSAAYFCASSPQTSTDTQYFGPGTRLTVL.

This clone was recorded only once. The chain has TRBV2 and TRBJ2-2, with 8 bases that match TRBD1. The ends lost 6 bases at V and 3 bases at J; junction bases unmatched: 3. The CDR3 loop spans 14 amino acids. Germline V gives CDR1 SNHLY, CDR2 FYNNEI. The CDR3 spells CASRDRAYTGELFF. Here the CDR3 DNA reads TGTGCCAGCAGGGACAGGGCCTACACCGGGGAGCTGTTTTTT.

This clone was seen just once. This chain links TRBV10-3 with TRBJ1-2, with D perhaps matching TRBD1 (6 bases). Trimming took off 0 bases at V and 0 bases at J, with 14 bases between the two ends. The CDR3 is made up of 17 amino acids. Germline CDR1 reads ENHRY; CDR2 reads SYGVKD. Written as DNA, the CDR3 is TGTGCCATCAGTGAGTCAGTGGGGGCCGGGACTAACTATGGCTACACCTTC. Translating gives CAISESVGAGTNYGYTF.

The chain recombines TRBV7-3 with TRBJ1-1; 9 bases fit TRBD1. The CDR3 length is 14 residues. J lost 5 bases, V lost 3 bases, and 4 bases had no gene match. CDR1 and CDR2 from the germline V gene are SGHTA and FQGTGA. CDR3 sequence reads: CASSFGTGLTEAFF. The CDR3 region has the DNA TGTGCCAGCAGCTTCGGGACAGGGTTAACTGAAGCTTTCTTT.